This TCR beta chain was recovered during a study of blood T cell repertoires in COVID-19. The table came from immunoSEQ multiplex PCR; TCRdb's copy has only in-frame clones and leaves some out. The sample carries 200,000 to 300,000 clones, about 80% recorded once. The receptor's source is a woman aged 80 or over with acute or convalescent COVID-19. The sample consisted of peripheral blood.

CDR3 amino acids: CASTLKAAQGPQHF. For the CDR3, the DNA is TGTGCCAGCACTCTGAAAGCGGCTCAAGGGCCCCAGCATTTT. The chain combines TRBV6-5 with TRBJ1-5; D gene uncertain. Germline assignment: CDR1 MNHEY and CDR2 SVGAGI. This CDR3 has 14 residues. The V end was cut by 7 bases, the J end by 9 bases, with 19 bases between.